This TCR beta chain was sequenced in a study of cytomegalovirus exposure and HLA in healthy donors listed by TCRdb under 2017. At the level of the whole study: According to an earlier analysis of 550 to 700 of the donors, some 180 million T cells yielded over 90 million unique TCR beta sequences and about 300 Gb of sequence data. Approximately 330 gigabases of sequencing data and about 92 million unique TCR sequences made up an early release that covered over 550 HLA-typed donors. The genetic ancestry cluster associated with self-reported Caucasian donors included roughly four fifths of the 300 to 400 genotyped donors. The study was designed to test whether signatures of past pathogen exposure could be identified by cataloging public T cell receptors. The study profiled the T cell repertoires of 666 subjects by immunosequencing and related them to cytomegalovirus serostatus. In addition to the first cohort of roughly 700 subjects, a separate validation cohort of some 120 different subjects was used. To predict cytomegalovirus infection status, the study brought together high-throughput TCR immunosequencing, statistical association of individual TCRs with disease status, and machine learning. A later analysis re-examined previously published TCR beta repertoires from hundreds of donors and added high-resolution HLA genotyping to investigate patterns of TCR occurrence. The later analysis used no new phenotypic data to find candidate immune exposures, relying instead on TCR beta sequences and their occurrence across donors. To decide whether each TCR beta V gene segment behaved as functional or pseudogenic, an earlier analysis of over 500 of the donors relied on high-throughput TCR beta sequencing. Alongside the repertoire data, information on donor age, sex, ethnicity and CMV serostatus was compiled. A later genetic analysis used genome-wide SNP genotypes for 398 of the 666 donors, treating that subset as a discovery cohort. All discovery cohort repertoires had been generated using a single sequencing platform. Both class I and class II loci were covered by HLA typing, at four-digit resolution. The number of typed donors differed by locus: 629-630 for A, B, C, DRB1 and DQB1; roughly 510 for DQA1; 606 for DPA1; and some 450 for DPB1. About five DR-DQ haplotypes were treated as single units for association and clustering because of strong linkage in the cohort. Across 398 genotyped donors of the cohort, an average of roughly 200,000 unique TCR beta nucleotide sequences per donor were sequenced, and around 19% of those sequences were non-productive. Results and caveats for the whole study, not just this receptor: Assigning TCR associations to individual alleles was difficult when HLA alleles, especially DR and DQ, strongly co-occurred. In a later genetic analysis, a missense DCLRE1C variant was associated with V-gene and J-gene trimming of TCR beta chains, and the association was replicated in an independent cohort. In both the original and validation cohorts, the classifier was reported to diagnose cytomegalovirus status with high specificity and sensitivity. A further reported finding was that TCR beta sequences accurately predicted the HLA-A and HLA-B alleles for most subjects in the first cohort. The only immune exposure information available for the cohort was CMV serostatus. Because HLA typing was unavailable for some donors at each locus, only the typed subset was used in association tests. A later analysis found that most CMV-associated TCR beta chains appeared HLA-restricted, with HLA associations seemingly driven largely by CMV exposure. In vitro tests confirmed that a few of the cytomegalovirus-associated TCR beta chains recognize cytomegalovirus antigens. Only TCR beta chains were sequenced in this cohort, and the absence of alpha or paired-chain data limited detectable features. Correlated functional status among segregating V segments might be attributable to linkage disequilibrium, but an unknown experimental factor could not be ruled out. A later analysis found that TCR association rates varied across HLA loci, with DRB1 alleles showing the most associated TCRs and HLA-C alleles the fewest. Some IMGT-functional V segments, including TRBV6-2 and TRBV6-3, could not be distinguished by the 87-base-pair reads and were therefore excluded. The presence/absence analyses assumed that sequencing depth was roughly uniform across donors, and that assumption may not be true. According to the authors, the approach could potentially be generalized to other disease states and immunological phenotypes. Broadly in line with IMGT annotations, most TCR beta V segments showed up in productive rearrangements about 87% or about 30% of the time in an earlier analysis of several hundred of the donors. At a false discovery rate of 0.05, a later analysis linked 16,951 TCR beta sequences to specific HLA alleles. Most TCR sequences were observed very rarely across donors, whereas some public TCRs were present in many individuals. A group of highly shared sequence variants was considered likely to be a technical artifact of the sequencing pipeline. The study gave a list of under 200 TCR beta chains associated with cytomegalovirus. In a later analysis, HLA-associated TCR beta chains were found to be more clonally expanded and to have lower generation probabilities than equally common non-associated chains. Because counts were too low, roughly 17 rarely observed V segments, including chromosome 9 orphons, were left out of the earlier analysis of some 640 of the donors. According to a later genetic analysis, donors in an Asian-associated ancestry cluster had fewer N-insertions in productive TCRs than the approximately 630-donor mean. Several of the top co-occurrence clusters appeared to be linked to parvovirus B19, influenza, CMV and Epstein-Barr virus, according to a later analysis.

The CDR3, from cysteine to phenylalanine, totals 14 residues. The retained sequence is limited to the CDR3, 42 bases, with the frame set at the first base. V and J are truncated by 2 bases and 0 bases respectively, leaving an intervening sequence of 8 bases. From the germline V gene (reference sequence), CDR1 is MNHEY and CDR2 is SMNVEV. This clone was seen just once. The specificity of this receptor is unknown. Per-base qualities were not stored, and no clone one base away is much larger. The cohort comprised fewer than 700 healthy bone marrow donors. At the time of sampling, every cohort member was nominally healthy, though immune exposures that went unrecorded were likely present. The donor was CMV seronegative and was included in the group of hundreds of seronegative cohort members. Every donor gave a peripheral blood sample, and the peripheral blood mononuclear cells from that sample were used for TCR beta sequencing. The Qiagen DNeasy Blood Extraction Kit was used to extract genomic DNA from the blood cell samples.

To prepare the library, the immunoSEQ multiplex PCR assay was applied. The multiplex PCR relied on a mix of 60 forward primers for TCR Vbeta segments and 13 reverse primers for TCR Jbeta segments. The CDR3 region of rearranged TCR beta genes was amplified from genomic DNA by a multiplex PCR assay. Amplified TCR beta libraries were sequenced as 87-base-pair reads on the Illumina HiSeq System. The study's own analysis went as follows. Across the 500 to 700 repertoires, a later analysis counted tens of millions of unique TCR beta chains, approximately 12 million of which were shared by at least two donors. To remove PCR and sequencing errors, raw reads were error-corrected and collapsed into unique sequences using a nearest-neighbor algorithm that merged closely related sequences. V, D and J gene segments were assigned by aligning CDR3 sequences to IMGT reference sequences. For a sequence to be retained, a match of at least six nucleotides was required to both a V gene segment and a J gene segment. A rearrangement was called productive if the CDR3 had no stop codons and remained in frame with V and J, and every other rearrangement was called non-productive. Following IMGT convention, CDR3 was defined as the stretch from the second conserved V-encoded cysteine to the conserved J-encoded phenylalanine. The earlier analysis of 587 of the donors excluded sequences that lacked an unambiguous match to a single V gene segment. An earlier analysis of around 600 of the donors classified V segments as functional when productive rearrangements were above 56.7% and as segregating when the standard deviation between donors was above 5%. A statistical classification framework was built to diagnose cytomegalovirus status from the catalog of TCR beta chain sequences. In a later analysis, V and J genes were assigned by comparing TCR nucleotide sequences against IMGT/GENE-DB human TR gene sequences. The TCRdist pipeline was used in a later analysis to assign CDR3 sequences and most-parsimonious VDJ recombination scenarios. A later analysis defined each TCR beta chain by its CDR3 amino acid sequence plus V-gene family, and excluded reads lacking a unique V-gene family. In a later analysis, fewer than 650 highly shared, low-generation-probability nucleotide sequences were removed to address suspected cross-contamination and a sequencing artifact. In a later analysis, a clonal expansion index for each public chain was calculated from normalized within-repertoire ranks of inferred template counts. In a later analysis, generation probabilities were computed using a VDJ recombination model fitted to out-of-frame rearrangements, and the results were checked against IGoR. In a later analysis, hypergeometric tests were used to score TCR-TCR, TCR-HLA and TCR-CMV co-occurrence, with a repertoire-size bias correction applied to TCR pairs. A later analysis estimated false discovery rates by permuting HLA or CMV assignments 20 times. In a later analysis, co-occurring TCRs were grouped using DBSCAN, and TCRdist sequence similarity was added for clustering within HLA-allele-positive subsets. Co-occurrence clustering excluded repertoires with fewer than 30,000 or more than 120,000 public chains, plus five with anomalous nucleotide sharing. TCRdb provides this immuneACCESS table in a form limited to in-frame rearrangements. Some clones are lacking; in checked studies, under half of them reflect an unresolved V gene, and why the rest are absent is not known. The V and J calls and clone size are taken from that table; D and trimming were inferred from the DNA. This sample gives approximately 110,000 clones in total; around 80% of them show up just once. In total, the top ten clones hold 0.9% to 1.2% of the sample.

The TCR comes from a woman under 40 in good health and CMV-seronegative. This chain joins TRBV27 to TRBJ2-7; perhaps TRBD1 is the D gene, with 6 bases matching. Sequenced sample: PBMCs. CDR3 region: CASSLGQFSYEQYF. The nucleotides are TGTGCCAGCAGTTTAGGACAGTTCTCCTACGAGCAGTACTTC.